This is a list of T cell receptor beta chains from one sample in a study of regulatory T cells in long-lasting Graves disease. One entry per CDR3 protein, called by TCRdb with MiXCR from the multiplex PCR reads. The data hold 360,000 or so distinct CDR3 sequences, with about a sixth observed a single time. These data also formed part of another study, on T cells in Graves' hyperthyroidism and ophthalmopathy.

The source material was peripheral blood mononuclear cells (PBMCs), sampled at new diagnosis, from a patient treated with antithyroid drugs. The receptors originated from a man aged 40-49 years with Graves disease. Each CDR3 is given with its conserved first and last residue. D genes are given only for firm matches. The size entry is marked missing in some rows and otherwise reads once, few, many or a size class.

v_gene	d_gene	abundance	j_gene	CDR3nt	CDR3aa
TRBV7-9	TRBD2	few	TRBJ2-3	TGTGCCAGCAGCGGAGCGGGGGTGGTGGGGGAAACCACAGATACGCAGTATTTT	CASSGAGVVGETTDTQYF
TRBV28	TRBD2	-	TRBJ2-1	TGTGCCAGGGGGGGGGAGCCCAATGAGCAGTTCTTC	CARGGEPNEQFF
TRBV6-2/TRBV6-3	TRBD2	many	TRBJ2-3	TGTGCCAGCCATGAGCGGGGGCGCGCAGATACGCAGTATTTT	CASHERGRADTQYF
TRBV20-1	-	many	TRBJ2-5	TGCAGTGCCCAAACGGGGGAGACCCAGTACTTC	CSAQTGETQYF
TRBV30	TRBD2	many	TRBJ2-7	TGTGCCTGGAGTGTAAGCGGGAGCTCCTACGAGCAGTACTTC	CAWSVSGSSYEQYF
TRBV27	-	-	TRBJ2-7	TGTGCCAGCAGTGCGACAGCGTATCCCTACGAGCAGTACTTC	CASSATAYPYEQYF
TRBV10-3	-	few	TRBJ1-1	TGTGCCATCAGTGAGGTTAGGTCAGGCGAGGCTTTCTTT	CAISEVRSGEAFF
TRBV29-1	-	-	TRBJ1-1	TGCAGCGCGGGGGGGGTCCTGAACACTGAAGCTTTCTTT	CSAGGVLNTEAFF
TRBV19	TRBD1	few	TRBJ1-5	TGTGCCAGTAGGATGACAGGGTTTGGACAGCCCCAGCATTTT	CASRMTGFGQPQHF
TRBV25-1	-	many	TRBJ2-3	TGTGCCAGCAGTGACCAACGGTTGTTAGCGCAGTATTTT	CASSDQRLLAQYF
TRBV20-1	TRBD1	few	TRBJ2-7	TGCAGTGCGATTCGATTTCACGGACAGGGCTCCTACGAGCAGTACTTC	CSAIRFHGQGSYEQYF
TRBV6-1	-	few	TRBJ2-7	TGTGCCACCTCCAAGGCCTACGAGCAGTACTTC	CATSKAYEQYF
TRBV2	-	many	TRBJ2-5	TGTGCCAGCATGGGGCTGGCGGCCTCGGGGACCCAGTACTTC	CASMGLAASGTQYF
TRBV18	-	many	TRBJ1-1	TGTGCCAGCTCACCAATGAAACAAGCTGAAGCTTTCTTT	CASSPMKQAEAFF
TRBV6-2/TRBV6-3	-	many	TRBJ2-3	TGTGCCAGCAGTTACTTGTCGGGGGGCACAGATACGCAGTATTTT	CASSYLSGGTDTQYF
TRBV24-1	TRBD1	many	TRBJ2-1	TGTGCCACCAGTGATCGTGATACCGGGACAGGGGCTTACAATGAGCAGTTCTTC	CATSDRDTGTGAYNEQFF
TRBV4-1	-	many	TRBJ2-7	TGCGCCACCGCTCAGGCCCACAGGCCCACCTACGAGCAGTACTTC	CATAQAHRPTYEQYF
TRBV7-9	TRBD2	-	TRBJ2-5	TGTGCCAGCAGCTTAGAAGGGCGGGGGCAAGAGACCCAGTACTTC	CASSLEGRGQETQYF